Described below is a single T cell receptor beta chain sequence and its context. Its antigen remains unidentified. In the PCR, 60 Vbeta and 13 Jbeta primers were used. The repertoire was sequenced with immunoSEQ multiplex PCR; TCRdb's copy has only in-frame clones and lacks some. The sample shows under 200,000 clones, about 77% of them seen only once. Germline assignment: CDR1 LGHNA and CDR2 YNFKEQ. The CDR3 is made up of 16 amino acids. After removal of 4 bases from V and 0 bases from J, the junction contained 5 bases not matched to a gene. This entry belongs to a study of cytomegalovirus exposure and HLA in healthy donors. Study results and caveats: Confirmation was obtained in vitro that three CMV-associated chains are specific for CMV antigens.

The TCR originated in a woman in her twenties or thirties in good health and CMV-seropositive. The sequenced material came from PBMCs. The chain couples TRBV4-2 to TRBJ2-1, with 8 bases aligning to TRBD2. CDR3 amino acids: CASSPFGGVSYNEQFF. The CDR3 nucleotides are TGTGCCAGCAGCCCCTTCGGGGGGGTCTCCTACAATGAGCAGTTCTTC.